Following are 14 T cell receptor beta chains from one sample sequenced in a study of shared clonotypes between healthy human individuals (dated by TCRdb to 2018 to 2021). The library was generated by the immunoSEQ multiplex PCR assay. Imported from immuneACCESS, the table was reduced by TCRdb to in-frame sequences with V and J called. These copies leave out some clones; in studies compared against another copy, an unresolved V gene accounts for under half, and the cause of the remainder is not known. For this sample the table gives under 2,000,000 clones, of which approximately 95% were detected only once. The biggest ten clones account for 1% to 1.5% of the sample. CD8 naive samples were obtained by positive selection for CCR7 among CD45RO-negative cells, yielding a CD45RA+CCR7+ population from which TemRA cells were excluded. The sample consisted of naive CD8+ T cells sorted from blood. This specimen's cell subset or site label, per the study, means: CD45RA+CCR7+. The receptors were sampled from a man between 18 and 29 years old in good health.

This chain joins TRBV7-9 and TRBJ1-2; tentative D call: TRBD1 (5 bases). V lost 3 bases and J lost 0, with 17 bases in between. Germline CDR1 reads SEHNR; CDR2 reads FQNEAQ (reference sequence). This CDR3 comprises 17 residues. CDR3 bases: TGTGCCAGCAGCTTGCCTGCAGGGTTACTTTCTAACTATGGCTACACCTTC. As protein: CASSLPAGLLSNYGYTF.

The chain carries TRBV29-1 and TRBJ2-7; D is uncertain. This CDR3 comprises 13 residues. V gave up 0 bases and J gave up 6 bases, with 12 bases separating them. CDR1 and CDR2 (germline): SQVTM, ANQGSEA. The CDR3 sequence: CSVEDGIMVEQYF. The CDR3 DNA sequence: TGCAGCGTTGAAGATGGAATCATGGTCGAGCAGTACTTC.

V gene TRBV30 combines with J gene TRBJ1-4, with D perhaps matching TRBD1 (5 bases). This CDR3 comprises 11 residues. Trimming took off 5 bases at V and 10 bases at J, with 11 bases between the two ends. Per germline, CDR1 GTSNPN and CDR2 SVGIG (reference sequence). CDR3 sequence reads: CAWGDGGKLFF. The CDR3 bases are TGTGCCTGGGGGGACGGGGGAAAACTGTTTTTT.

The chain is built from TRBV29-1 and TRBJ1-1; the D is unclear. The V end was cut by 1 base, the J end by 3 bases, with 9 bases between. CDR1 is SQVTM, CDR2 ANQGSEA, per germline. This CDR3 contains 13 residues. CDR3 in amino acids: CSVEGGRDTEAFF. The DNA for the CDR3 is TGCAGCGTTGAAGGTGGGCGGGACACTGAAGCTTTCTTT. The full variable domain, its missing parts supplied by reference TRBV29-1 and TRBJ1-1, is SAVISQKPSRDICQRGTSLTIQCQVDSQVTMMFWYRQQPGQSLTLIATANQGSEATYESGFVIDKFPISRPNLTFSTLTVSNMSPEDSSIYLCSVEGGRDTEAFFGQGTRLTVV.

This clone was seen once. The chain couples TRBV5-1 to TRBJ2-7; D gene ambiguous. The V gene lost 0 bases and the J gene lost 4 bases, with 14 bases spanning the gap. The germline CDR1 and CDR2 sequences are SGHRS and YFSETQ. This CDR3 contains 15 residues. The CDR3 nucleotides read TGCGCCAGCAGCTTGGCCGGAGATAAAGCGTACGAGCAGTACTTC. It is translated as CASSLAGDKAYEQYF. Together with reference TRBV5-1 and TRBJ2-7, the CDR3 gives the full variable domain: KAGVTQTPRYLIKTRGQQVTLSCSPISGHRSVSWYQQTPGQGLQFLFEYFSETQRNKGNFPGRFSGRQFSNSRSEMNVSTLELGDSALYLCASSLAGDKAYEQYFGPGTRLTVT.

The chain combines TRBV29-1 with TRBJ2-7; tentatively, D is TRBD1 or TRBD2 (5 bases each). From germline, CDR1 is SQVTM and CDR2 ANQGSEA. CDR3 length: 13 amino acids. Trimming took 4 bases from V and 1 from J, leaving 11 bases between them. CDR3 loop: CSVGGTESYEQYF. CDR3 sequence (DNA): TGCAGCGTTGGTGGGACCGAGTCCTACGAGCAGTACTTC.

V usage is TRBV11-2 and J usage is TRBJ2-1, with 7 nucleotides matching TRBD2. With V trimmed by 1 base and J by 3 bases, 3 bases remained unmatched. This CDR3 spans 15 amino acids. Germline lookup yields CDR1 SGHAT and CDR2 FQNNGV. CDR3 amino acids: CASSLVWDYYNEQFF. CDR3 nucleotides: TGTGCCAGCAGCTTAGTATGGGACTACTACAATGAGCAGTTCTTC.

The chain has TRBV28 and TRBJ1-6; the D is unclear. Trimming removed 5 bases from V and 5 bases from J, with 10 bases in between. The CDR3 is made up of 14 amino acids. CDR1 is MDHEN, CDR2 SYDVKM, per germline. The CDR3 protein is CASSPGLHNSPLHF. CDR3 sequence (DNA): TGTGCCAGCAGTCCCGGGCTTCATAATTCACCCCTCCACTTT.

The chain links TRBV9 to TRBJ2-7; D gene ambiguous. V was pared by 3 bases and J by 6 bases, with 10 bases between. Per the germline V gene, CDR1 is SGDLS and CDR2 is YYNGEE. CDR3 length equals 12 residues. The CDR3: CASSGAGVEQYF. The CDR3 DNA reads TGTGCCAGCAGCGGGGCCGGTGTCGAGCAGTACTTC.

J is TRBJ2-1 and V is TRBV5-6; tentatively, D is TRBD2 (7 bases). V was cut by 1 base and J by 2 bases, with 13 bases left in between. The germline CDR1 and CDR2 sequences are SGHDT and YYEEEE. The CDR3 runs to 16 residues. CDR3 coding DNA: TGTGCCAGCAGCTTGAACGGGGGGCTCACCTACAATGAGCAGTTCTTC. Protein sequence: CASSLNGGLTYNEQFF.

The chain recombines TRBV7-2 with TRBJ2-1; 13 nucleotides align to TRBD2. This CDR3 has 15 residues. CDR1 SGHTA and CDR2 FQGNSA come from the germline V gene. V dropped 1 base and J dropped 9; count of bases not matched to a gene: 3. CDR3 protein: CASSLVTSGRGEQFF. In DNA, the CDR3 is TGTGCCAGCAGCTTAGTCACTAGCGGGAGGGGTGAGCAGTTCTTC. Together with reference TRBV7-2 and TRBJ2-1, the CDR3 gives the full variable domain: GAGVSQSPSNKVTEKGKDVELRCDPISGHTALYWYRQSLGQGLEFLIYFQGNSAPDKSGLPSDRFSAERTGGSVSTLTIQRTQQEDSAVYLCASSLVTSGRGEQFFGPGTRLTVL.

The chain uses TRBV13 and TRBJ1-1; D uncertain. V shed 5 bases and J shed 11 bases, with 18 bases lying between them. This CDR3 has 13 residues. The germline CDR1 and CDR2 sequences are PRHDT and FYEKMQ (reference sequence). The CDR3 is CASSRDRARDAFF. The DNA for the CDR3 is TGTGCCAGCAGCAGAGACCGAGCCCGTGACGCTTTCTTT.

V gene TRBV5-1 combines with J gene TRBJ2-1, with TRBD2 identical over 10 bases. The germline CDR1 and CDR2 sequences are SGHRS and YFSETQ. J lost 2 bases, V lost 0 bases, and 2 bases had no gene match. The CDR3 consists of 16 residues. For the CDR3, the DNA is TGCGCCAGCAGCTTGGGGACTAGCGGAACCTACAATGAGCAGTTCTTC. Amino acids: CASSLGTSGTYNEQFF. Together with reference TRBV5-1 and TRBJ2-1, the CDR3 gives the full variable domain: KAGVTQTPRYLIKTRGQQVTLSCSPISGHRSVSWYQQTPGQGLQFLFEYFSETQRNKGNFPGRFSGRQFSNSRSEMNVSTLELGDSALYLCASSLGTSGTYNEQFFGPGTRLTVL.

A word on this clone: At the DNA level, this CDR3 is encoded by other sequences in the same sample as well. The CDR3 nucleotides read TGTGCCAGCAGCTTAGGGACACAGAGCTCCTACGAGCAGTACTTC. Translating gives CASSLGTQSSYEQYF. The rearrangement links TRBV7-6 to TRBJ2-7; D possibly corresponds to TRBD1 (5 bases). Trimming took off 1 base at V and 0 bases at J, with 10 bases between the two ends. The germline CDR1 and CDR2 sequences are SGHVS and FNYEAQ. The CDR3 runs to 15 residues.